Below are 24 T cell receptor beta chains sequenced from a single sample in a study of T-cell memory formation after mild COVID-19. TCRdb redid the calling of the 5' RACE reads with MiXCR, one entry per CDR3 protein. The table records 150,000 to 200,000 distinct CDR3 sequences, 13% of them present only once. The sequenced sample consisted of PBMCs or a T cell subset sorted from them (not recorded which). All receptors come from a young man who had mild COVID-19 (a few samples of this study predate the infection). Cell type and time point are not known.

This clonotype was seen only a few times. This rearrangement joins TRBV2 to TRBJ1-1; D is unresolved. This CDR3 has 13 amino acids. The germline V gene encodes CDR1 SNHLY and CDR2 FYNNEI. V was trimmed by 8 bases and J by 1 base, leaving 11 bases between them. For the CDR3, the DNA is TGTGCCAGCGCCCCCGCAAGGAACACTGAAGCTTTCTTT. Amino acid sequence: CASAPARNTEAFF.

This clonotype was detected a few times. The junction departs from the called germline gene at one end, perhaps through a read error. The chain uses TRBV7-7 and TRBJ2-1; 7 bases are a match to TRBD2. CDR3 length equals 14 residues. Germline lookup yields CDR1 SSHAT and CDR2 FNYEAQ (reference sequence). In DNA, the CDR3 is TGTGCTAGCAGCGCCTCATCCGGGGGGAATGAGCAGTTCTTC. Translated: CASSASSGGNEQFF. The whole variable domain, remainder taken from reference TRBV7-7 and TRBJ2-1, is GAGVSQSPRYKVTKRGQDVTLRCDPISSHATLYWYQQALGQGPEFLTYFNYEAQPDKSGLPSDRFSAERPEGSISTLTIQRTEQRDSAMYRCASSASSGGNEQFFGPGTRLTVL.

This chain connects TRBV6-2 or TRBV6-3 to TRBJ2-3; possibly TRBD1 for D (5 bases). The germline CDR1 and CDR2 sequences are MNHEY and SVGEGT. V lost 8 bases to trimming and J lost 0 bases, with 9 bases between them. The CDR3 has 13 residues. The CDR3 here is CASFDRSTDTQYF. The CDR3 bases are TGTGCCAGCTTCGACAGAAGCACAGATACGCAGTATTTT.

This clonotype was detected many times. J is TRBJ2-3 and V is TRBV6-5; D unresolved. This CDR3 has 11 amino acids. Trimming pared 5 bases from V and 4 bases from J, leaving 4 bases between. Germline CDR1 MNHEY, CDR2 SVGAGI. CDR3: CASSRADTQYF. Here the CDR3 DNA reads TGTGCCAGCAGTCGAGCAGATACGCAGTATTTT.

This chain uses TRBV3-1 with TRBJ1-4; tentative D call: TRBD1 (5 bases). The CDR3 sequence is 14 residues long. Germline assignment: CDR1 LGHDT and CDR2 YNNKEL (reference sequence). Deletions cut 6 bases from V and 3 bases from J, with 11 bases between. The CDR3 spells CASRTEGPNEKLFF. The CDR3 nucleotides are TGTGCCAGCAGAACGGAGGGGCCTAATGAAAAACTGTTTTTT.

This sequence joins TRBV6-5 and TRBJ1-5, with unresolved D. The CDR3 runs to 13 residues. Trimming shortened V by 5 bases and J by 4 bases, and 9 bases separated the two germline ends. Germline V CDR1 and CDR2: MNHEY, SVGAGI. The CDR3, as DNA: TGTGCCAGCAGTACTGACGGGAATCAGCCCCAGCATTTT. It translates to CASSTDGNQPQHF.

This clonotype was seen many times. This chain links TRBV23-1 with TRBJ1-1, with TRBD1 as a possible D gene (6 bases). TRBV23-1 is noted as an ORF with a role that remains uncertain. This CDR3 contains 17 residues. V was cut by 1 base and J by 6 bases, with 21 bases left in between. The CDR3 loop is CASSQWDIRGRGPEAFF. The CDR3 DNA reads TGCGCCAGCAGTCAATGGGACATCCGAGGACGGGGTCCTGAAGCTTTCTTT.

This clonotype has just a few counts. V and J are TRBV5-1 and TRBJ2-3; 7 bases are shared with TRBD2. The ends lost 6 bases at V and 2 bases at J; junction bases unmatched: 9. The CDR3 has 15 residues. CDR1 and CDR2 from the germline V gene are SGHRS and YFSETQ. Here the CDR3 DNA reads TGCGCCAGCACCCGGGACGGGGGGAACACAGATACGCAGTATTTT. Translated: CASTRDGGNTDTQYF.

The chain has TRBV10-2 and TRBJ1-2, with D uncertain. V was trimmed by 4 bases and J by 4 bases, leaving 13 bases between them. The germline V gene encodes CDR1 WSHSY and CDR2 SAAADI. The CDR3 is 14 amino acids. DNA of the CDR3: TGCGCCAGCAGTGGTCGAGGTTTTGTCTATGGCTACACCTTC. Protein: CASSGRGFVYGYTF.

This clonotype was seen a handful of times. The rearrangement joins TRBV29-1 to TRBJ2-3; 10 nucleotides line up with TRBD2. Germline lookup yields CDR1 SQVTM and CDR2 ANQGSEA. The V segment lost 4 bases and the J segment 5 bases; nucleotides outside the gene matches: 6. The CDR3 length is 14 residues. Written as DNA, the CDR3 is TGCAGCGTTGGAGCGGGGGGGCCGGAAGATACGCAGTATTTT. Residues: CSVGAGGPEDTQYF.

This chain links TRBV7-2 with TRBJ2-3, with D possibly TRBD1 on 5 matching bases. Germline-derived CDR1 and CDR2 are SGHTA and FQGNSA. V was shortened by 3 bases and J by 6 bases, with 13 bases between the two germline ends. The CDR3 contains 14 residues. In DNA form, the CDR3 reads TGTGCCAGCAGCTTCCCTAGGTGGGGCGATACGCAGTATTTT. Amino acids: CASSFPRWGDTQYF.

The gene calls are TRBV20-1 and TRBJ2-7, with D perhaps matching TRBD2 (6 bases). The CDR3 covers 12 residues. V was trimmed by 3 bases and J by 3 bases, leaving 9 bases between them. Germline V gene lookup returns CDR1 DFQATT and CDR2 SNEGSKA (reference sequence). The CDR3 DNA reads as TGCAGTGCTAGGGAGGGAGACTACGAGCAGTACTTC. As protein: CSAREGDYEQYF.

J is TRBJ1-2 and V is TRBV7-2; D is ambiguous. V was cut by 6 bases and J by 4 bases, with 12 bases left in between. The germline gives CDR1 SGHTA, CDR2 FQGNSA. The CDR3 is 13 residues long. In nucleotides, the CDR3 is TGTGCCAGCAGTAGAAGGGATTTCTATGGCTACACCTTC. Translated: CASSRRDFYGYTF.

The rearrangement joins TRBV12-3 or TRBV12-4 to TRBJ2-1, with 7 nucleotides matching TRBD2. Losses at the gene ends were 5 bases for V and 9 bases for J; bases not matched to a gene: 7. The CDR3 contains 13 residues. In nucleotides, the CDR3 is TGTGCCAGCAGTCTTACTAGCGTCAGTGAGCAGTTCTTC. This sequence encodes CASSLTSVSEQFF.

The chain recombines TRBV5-1 with TRBJ1-1, with D unclear. The V end was cut by 2 bases, the J end by 4 bases, with 12 bases between. The CDR3 totals 14 residues. Germline V gene data show CDR1 as SGHRS and CDR2 as YFSETQ. CDR3 DNA sequence: TGCGCCAGCAGCTTTCAGGACGTGGGCACTGAAGCTTTCTTT. It codes for CASSFQDVGTEAFF.

This clonotype was seen more than once but under ten times. The chain is built from TRBV5-1 and TRBJ2-5, with 7 nucleotides matching TRBD1. The CDR3 is 14 residues long. Trimming removed 0 bases from V and 7 bases from J; junction bases left unmatched: 6. The V gene's germline CDR1 is SGHRS and CDR2 YFSETQ. The CDR3 protein is CASSLGEGASTQYF. DNA for the CDR3: TGCGCCAGCAGCTTGGGTGAGGGGGCGTCGACCCAGTACTTC.

CDR3 in amino acids: CASSQEGTHGYTF. The DNA for the CDR3 is TGTGCCAGCAGCCAAGAGGGGACACATGGCTACACCTTC. V is TRBV3-1 and J is TRBJ1-2; tentatively, D is TRBD1 (6 bases). This CDR3 is 13 amino acids long. In germline, CDR1 is LGHDT, CDR2 YNNKEL (reference sequence). The V and J ends lost 0 bases and 6 bases respectively, with 8 bases between them.

This clonotype was counted at least ten times. This sequence joins TRBV4-3 and TRBJ2-1, with 8 positions matching TRBD2. The CDR3 totals 15 residues. From germline, CDR1 is LGHNA and CDR2 YSLEER. V shed 0 bases, J shed 10 bases, and the junction held 8 bases outside the gene matches. Here the CDR3 DNA reads TGCGCCAGCAGCCAAGAGGTCGGGGGGGCAGGGGAGCAGTTCTTC. Its translation is CASSQEVGGAGEQFF.

This clonotype was recorded at least ten times. The chain uses TRBV20-1 and TRBJ1-4; 7 positions agree with TRBD1. Germline values: CDR1 DFQATT, CDR2 SNEGSKA (reference sequence). The CDR3 covers 13 residues. The CDR3 nucleotides read TGCGGGCTACAGGGGTTCGTGAGTGAAAAACTGTTTTTT. Translation: CGLQGFVSEKLFF.

Remarks on this clonotype: The junction departs from germline at one end; a sequencing error may be responsible. The chain uses TRBV9 and TRBJ2-1; TRBD1 is a possible D gene (6 bases). Germline V gene data show CDR1 as SGDLS and CDR2 as YYNGEE. The CDR3 has 14 amino acids. The CDR3 DNA is TGTGCCAGCAGCGTAGATGGCCGGGACATAACCCCGCTCTTC. This translates into CASSVDGRDITPLF.

V gene TRBV4-2 combines with J gene TRBJ2-3, with no clear D. The CDR3 consists of 14 residues. V was trimmed by 0 bases and J by 1 base, leaving 5 bases between them. Germline assignment: CDR1 LGHNA and CDR2 YNFKEQ. CDR3 in amino acids: CASSQEVGTDTQYF. CDR3 bases: TGTGCCAGCAGCCAAGAGGTGGGCACAGATACGCAGTATTTT.

The genes are TRBV7-2 and TRBJ2-4, with a weak D call TRBD2 (6 bases). The V gene's germline CDR1 is SGHTA and CDR2 FQGNSA. Trimming pared 5 bases from V and 1 base from J, leaving 12 bases between. This CDR3 contains 15 residues. The CDR3 nucleotides read TGTGCCAGCAGCCTAAAGAGCGGGGCCAAAAACATTCAGTACTTC. Protein: CASSLKSGAKNIQYF.

This clonotype has only a few counts. The chain employs TRBV2 and TRBJ1-1, with D unclear. This CDR3 contains 10 residues. The germline CDR1 and CDR2 sequences are SNHLY and FYNNEI. CDR3 loop: CASGGAEAFF. In nucleotides, the CDR3 is TGTGCGAGTGGTGGCGCTGAAGCTTTCTTT.

This clonotype has more than one count but fewer than ten. The chain has TRBV7-2 and TRBJ2-7; 9 bases match TRBD1. This CDR3 has 14 residues. J gave up 3 bases and V 5 bases, and 5 bases lay outside the gene matches. Germline V CDR1 and CDR2: SGHTA, FQGNSA. The CDR3 is CASSHGTGYYEQYF. The CDR3 bases are TGTGCCAGCAGCCACGGGACAGGGTACTACGAGCAGTACTTC. The variable domain in full, completed from reference TRBV7-2 and TRBJ2-7, reads GAGVSQSPSNKVTEKGKDVELRCDPISGHTALYWYRQSLGQGLEFLIYFQGNSAPDKSGLPSDRFSAERTGGSVSTLTIQRTQQEDSAVYLCASSHGTGYYEQYFGPGTRLTVT.